The source of this TCR beta chain is a study of blood T cell repertoires in COVID-19 (dated by TCRdb to about 2020). Regarding the research as a whole: The collaborator samples originated in the United States, Italy and Spain and spanned the acute and convalescent phases of COVID-19. The material from the prospective study consisted of cDNA or gDNA derived from T cells, B-cell-depleted T cells, or PBMCs. The dataset comprised deeply sampled blood TCRbeta repertoires from subjects exposed to, actively infected with, or recovered from COVID-19. The repertoires were released in a freely available public database meant as a resource for research on the immune response to SARS-CoV-2. Samples were obtained from the ongoing ImmuneRACE study (first 160 participants) and from 1,254 subjects provided by 6 global collaborators. Sample metadata almost always included a de-identified subject ID, COVID-19 status, age in years and sex. Where HLA class I and class II types were available, the types were taken from metadata supplied by the sample provider, not from assay-based typing.

Turning to this clone: Its specific antigen is unknown. It has no much larger one-base neighbor in the sample; base qualities were not kept.

Another Seattle source contributed samples from volunteer blood donors who had recovered from COVID-19. Whole blood was collected in K2EDTA tubes by collaborating institutions according to the institutions' own protocols. Collaborator samples were shipped for TCRbeta analysis as frozen whole blood, isolated PBMCs, or DNA extracted from either sample type. The CDR3 measures 14 amino acids from cysteine to phenylalanine. Left in the record is the CDR3 DNA by itself, 42 bases read in frame from the first base. CDR1 SGDLS and CDR2 YYNGEE are derived from the germline V gene. V is cut back by 3 bases and J by 5 bases, with 5 bases in the junction unmatched. Overall study results and their limits: Clinical and demographic metadata were provided uncurated, with the amount varying by source and participant.

TCRbeta CDR3 regions were amplified from genomic DNA by means of the immunoSEQ Assay, a bias-controlled multiplex PCR. For the original study's pipeline: The number of nucleated cells in each sample was estimated by amplification of reference gene primers within the assay. To quantify the absolute abundance of each unique TCRbeta CDR3 rearrangement, sequence reads were collapsed and filtered. Productive Simpson clonality was computed per sample as the square root of Simpson's diversity index over productive rearrangements. Held by TCRdb, this immuneACCESS table contains in-frame sequences only and omits some clones. Under half of the omission traces to an unresolved V gene where checked; the cause of the rest is unknown. V, J and clone size are those of that table, while D and trimming were read from the DNA. Counted in this sample were over 300,000 clones; roughly 90% of them appeared once. The ten largest clones represent 5% to 7% of the sample.

The chain links TRBV9 with TRBJ1-1; 9 bases in the junction line up with TRBD1. Sample: peripheral blood. The TCR originated in a man younger than 35 who had recovered from COVID-19. The nucleotides read TGTGCCAGCAGCGACGGGGACAGGGTGACTGAAGCTTTCTTT. It translates to CASSDGDRVTEAFF. With all but the CDR3 taken from the reference TRBV9 and TRBJ1-1 genes, the full variable domain is: DSGVTQTPKHLITATGQRVTLRCSPRSGDLSVYWYQQSLDQGLQFLIQYYNGEERAKGNILERFSAQQFPDLHSELNLSSLELGDSALYFCASSDGDRVTEAFFGQGTRLTVV.